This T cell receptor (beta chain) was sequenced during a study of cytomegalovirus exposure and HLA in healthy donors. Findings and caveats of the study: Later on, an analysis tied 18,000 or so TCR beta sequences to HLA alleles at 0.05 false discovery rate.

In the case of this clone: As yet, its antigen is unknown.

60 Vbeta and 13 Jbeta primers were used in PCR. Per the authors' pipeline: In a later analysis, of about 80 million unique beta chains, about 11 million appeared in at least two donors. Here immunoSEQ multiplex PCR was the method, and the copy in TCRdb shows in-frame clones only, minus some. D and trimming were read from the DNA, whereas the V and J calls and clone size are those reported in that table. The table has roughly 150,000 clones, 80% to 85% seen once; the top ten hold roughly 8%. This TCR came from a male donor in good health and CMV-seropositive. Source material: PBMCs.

As DNA, the CDR3 is TGCGCCAGCAGCTTGGCCCTAGGGGGCATTCAGTACTTC. The encoded protein is CASSLALGGIQYF. This chain connects TRBV5-1 to TRBJ2-4, with D perhaps matching TRBD1 (6 bases). Trimming cost V 0 bases and J 9 bases, with 10 bases left between them. This CDR3 has 13 amino acids. Germline assignment: CDR1 SGHRS and CDR2 YFSETQ.